Given below is one TCR beta chain in context. Its specificity is not known. The data belong to a study of graft-versus-host responses after intestinal transplantation. At the level of the study: Transplants given to recipients were multivisceral, liver-intestinal, or isolated intestinal.

V was clipped by 2 bases and J by 3 bases, with 10 bases between them. The V gene's germline CDR1 is SGHAT and CDR2 FQNNGV. This CDR3 comprises 14 residues. General study points: The recipient marrow held GvH clones, and some of them showed up first in ileum or blood.

TCRdb's table, derived via immunoSEQ multiplex PCR, lists solely in-frame clones and lacks some. The sample lists about 110,000 clones, just over 90% occurring once. The sequenced sample was unstimulated CD8+ T cells sorted from spleen or lymph node cells, obtained before intestinal transplant. This chain links TRBV11-2 with TRBJ1-1, with a tentative D call TRBD1 (5 bases). The clonotype comes from a human donor who received an intestinal transplant. This chain's CDR3 is CASSLFQGHTEAFF. The CDR3 nucleotides read TGTGCCAGCAGCTTATTTCAGGGCCACACTGAAGCTTTCTTT.